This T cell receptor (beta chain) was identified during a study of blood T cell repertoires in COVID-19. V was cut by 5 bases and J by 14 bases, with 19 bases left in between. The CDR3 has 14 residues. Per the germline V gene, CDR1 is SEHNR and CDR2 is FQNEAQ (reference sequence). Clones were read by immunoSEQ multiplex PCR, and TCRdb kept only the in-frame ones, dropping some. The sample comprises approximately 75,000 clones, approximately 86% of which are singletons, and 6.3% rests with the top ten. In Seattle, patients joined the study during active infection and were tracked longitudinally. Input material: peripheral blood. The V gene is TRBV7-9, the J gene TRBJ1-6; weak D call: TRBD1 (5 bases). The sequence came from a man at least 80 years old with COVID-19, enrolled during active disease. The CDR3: CASSRHSRTNSLHF. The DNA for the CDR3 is TGTGCCAGCAGCCGGCATTCGAGGACAAATTCCCTCCACTTT. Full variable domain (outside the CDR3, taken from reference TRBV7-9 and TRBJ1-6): DTGVSQNPRHKITKRGQNVTFRCDPISEHNRLYWYRQTLGQGPEFLTYFQNEAQLEKSRLLSDRFSAERPKGSFSTLEIQRTEQGDSAMYLCASSRHSRTNSLHFGNGTRLTVT.